This entry is about one T cell receptor beta chain. No antigen is known for it. This CDR3 spans 16 amino acids. Trimming took 4 bases from V and 2 from J, leaving 17 bases between them. Germline loops: CDR1 LGHNA, CDR2 YSLEER. The record originates from a study of cytomegalovirus exposure and HLA in healthy donors. About the research overall: HLA-typed donors were the source of tens of millions of unique TCRs, which an early data release held. Within the Caucasian-associated ancestry cluster were roughly 82% of the roughly 400 genotyped donors. Study-wide results and caveats: Among the sequence variants, a highly shared cluster was likely an artifact of sequencing.

It was with 60 Vbeta and 13 Jbeta primers that the PCR ran. Here immunoSEQ multiplex PCR was the method, and the copy in TCRdb shows in-frame clones only, minus some. Of tens of thousands of clones listed, just over 70% are singletons. Material for sequencing was PBMCs. The genes are TRBV4-3 and TRBJ2-5; D might be TRBD1 (6 bases). The sequence derives from a man in his sixties in good health and CMV-seronegative. The CDR3 DNA is TGCGCCAGCAGCCTTATGTGGGGGCTTGGACAAGAGACCCAGTACTTC. Its protein product is CASSLMWGLGQETQYF.